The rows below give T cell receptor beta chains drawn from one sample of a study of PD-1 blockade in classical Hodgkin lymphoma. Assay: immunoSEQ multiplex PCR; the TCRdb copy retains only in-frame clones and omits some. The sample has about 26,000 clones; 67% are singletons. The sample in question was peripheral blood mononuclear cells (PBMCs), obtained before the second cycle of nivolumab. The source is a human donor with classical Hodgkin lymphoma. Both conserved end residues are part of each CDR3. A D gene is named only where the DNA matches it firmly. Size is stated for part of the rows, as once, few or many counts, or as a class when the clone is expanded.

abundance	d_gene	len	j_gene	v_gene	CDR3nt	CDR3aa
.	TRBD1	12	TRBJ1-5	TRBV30	TGTGCCTGGGACAGGGACAATCAGCCCCAGCATTTT	CAWDRDNQPQHF
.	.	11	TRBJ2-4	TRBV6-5	TGTGCTTCTGGCAGGGGGGGCATTCAGTACTTC	CASGRGGIQYF
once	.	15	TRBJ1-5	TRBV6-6	TGTGCCAGCAGTTCCTCGGGGGGGCGGCGTCAGCCCCAGCATTTT	CASSSSGGRRQPQHF
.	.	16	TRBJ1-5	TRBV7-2	TGTGCCAGCGGTGGGGGGGGCGCGGGAGAGCATCAGCCCCAGCATTTT	CASGGGGAGEHQPQHF
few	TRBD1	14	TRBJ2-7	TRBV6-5	TGTGCCAGCAGTTACTACAGGGGTTCACACGAGCAGTACTTC	CASSYYRGSHEQYF
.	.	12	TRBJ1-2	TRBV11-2	TGTGCCAGCAGCTTAGATCAGGGTGGCTACACCTTC	CASSLDQGGYTF
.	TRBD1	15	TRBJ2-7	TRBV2	TGTGCCAGCAGTGGCCTCGGACAGGTAACTTACGAGCAGTACTTC	CASSGLGQVTYEQYF
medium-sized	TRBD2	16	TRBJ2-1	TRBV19	TGTGCCAGTAGCGTCGTGCCTAGCGGGAGCTACAATGAGCAGTTCTTC	CASSVVPSGSYNEQFF
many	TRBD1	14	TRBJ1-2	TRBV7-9	TGTGCCAGCAGCTCCTACCACGGACAGGGGGGCTACACCTTC	CASSSYHGQGGYTF
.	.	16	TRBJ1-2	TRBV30	TGTGCCTGGAGTGTACTGGCAGGGAGACATAACTATGGCTACACCTTC	CAWSVLAGRHNYGYTF
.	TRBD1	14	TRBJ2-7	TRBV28	TGTGCCAGCTATACAGGGGGTGCGATCTACGAGCAGTACTTC	CASYTGGAIYEQYF
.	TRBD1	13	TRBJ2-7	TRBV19	TGTGCCAGTACGGGACAGGGGCTTTACGAGCAGTACTTC	CASTGQGLYEQYF
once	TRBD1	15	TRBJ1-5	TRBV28	TGTGCCAGCAGTTTAGGGCAGGGGGTGAGTCAGCCCCAGCATTTT	CASSLGQGVSQPQHF
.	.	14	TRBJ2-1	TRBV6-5	TGTGCCAGCAGGCCGCGCGCACTAGACAATGAGCAGTTCTTC	CASRPRALDNEQFF
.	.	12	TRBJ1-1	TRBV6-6	TGTGCCAGCAGCCCCGGACAGCTTGAAGCTTTCTTT	CASSPGQLEAFF
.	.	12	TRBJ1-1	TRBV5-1	TGCGCCAGCAGTACAGAGGGGACTGAAGCTTTCTTT	CASSTEGTEAFF
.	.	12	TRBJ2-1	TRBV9	TGTGCCAGCAGCGTAGTCCCGGATGAGCAGTTCTTC	CASSVVPDEQFF
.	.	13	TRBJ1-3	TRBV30	TGTGCCTGGGGACAATTAATAAAAAACACCATATATTTT	CAWGQLIKNTIYF
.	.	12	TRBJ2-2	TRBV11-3	TGTGCCAGCAGCTTAGAGTCCGGGGAGCTGTTTTTT	CASSLESGELFF
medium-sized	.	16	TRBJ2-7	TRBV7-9	TGTGCCAGCAGCCCAATTCCGGGGCAGGACTCCTACGAGCAGTACTTC	CASSPIPGQDSYEQYF
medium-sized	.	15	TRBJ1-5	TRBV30	TGTGCCTGGAATGAACGCGACAGGCGCAATCAGCCCCAGCATTTT	CAWNERDRRNQPQHF
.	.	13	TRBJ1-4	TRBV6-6	TGTGCCAGCAGGGACACGAAAAATGAAAAACTGTTTTTT	CASRDTKNEKLFF
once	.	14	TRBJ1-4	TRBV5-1	TGCGCCAGCAGCTTGGGGCAGGGCTGGGAAAAACTGTTTTTT	CASSLGQGWEKLFF
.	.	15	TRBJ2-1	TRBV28	TGTGCCAGCAGTTTATCGAGACGGGGTTACAATGAGCAGTTCTTC	CASSLSRRGYNEQFF
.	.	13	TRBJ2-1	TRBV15	TGTGCCACCAGCAGGGACGGGTACAATGAGCAGTTCTTC	CATSRDGYNEQFF
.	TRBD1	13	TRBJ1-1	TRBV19	TGTGCCAGTAGTCCGACAGGGGGGTATCGAGCTTTCTTT	CASSPTGGYRAFF
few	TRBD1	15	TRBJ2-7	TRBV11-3	TGTGCCAGCAGCTTAGGCGTGGGACAGCCCTACGAGCAGTACTTC	CASSLGVGQPYEQYF
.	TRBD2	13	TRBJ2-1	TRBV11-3	TGTGCCAGCAGCTTCGAAGTAGCGGGTCGGCAGTTCTTC	CASSFEVAGRQFF
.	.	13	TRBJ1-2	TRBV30	TGTGCCTGGAGCCCAGACGGGAACTATGGCTACACCTTC	CAWSPDGNYGYTF
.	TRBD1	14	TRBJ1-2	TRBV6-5	TGTGCCAGCAGTTACGACGCCAGGGGGCATGGCTACACCTTC	CASSYDARGHGYTF
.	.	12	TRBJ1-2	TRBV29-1	TGCAGCGCCGGAGAGGCCGACGATGGCTACACCTTC	CSAGEADDGYTF
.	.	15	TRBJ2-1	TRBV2	TGTGCCAGCAGTGAATGGACAACTTGGGACAATGAGCAGTTCTTC	CASSEWTTWDNEQFF
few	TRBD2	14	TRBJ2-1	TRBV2	TGTGCCATCAAACTAGCGGGGTCCTACAATGAGCAGTTCTTC	CAIKLAGSYNEQFF
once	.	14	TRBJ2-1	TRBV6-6	TGTGCCAGCAGTAGAGGAGAGTACTCAGGTGAGCAGTTCTTC	CASSRGEYSGEQFF
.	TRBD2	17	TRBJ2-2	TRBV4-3	TGCGCCAGCAGCACCCGGACTAGCGGGACCCGCACCGGGGAGCTGTTTTTT	CASSTRTSGTRTGELFF
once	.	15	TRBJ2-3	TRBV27	TGTGCCAGCAGTTTATTGGGTCAGGGTTTAGATACGCAGTATTTT	CASSLLGQGLDTQYF
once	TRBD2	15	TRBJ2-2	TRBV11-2	TGTGCCAGCAGCAAGACTAGCGGGGTAACCGGGGAGCTGTTTTTT	CASSKTSGVTGELFF
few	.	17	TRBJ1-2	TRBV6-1	TGTGCCAGCAGTGAAGCTAGAAACGGGGCCCTTAACTATGGCTACACCTTC	CASSEARNGALNYGYTF
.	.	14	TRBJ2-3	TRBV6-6	TGTGCCAGCAGTTACCTTGATAGCGCGGATACGCAGTATTTT	CASSYLDSADTQYF
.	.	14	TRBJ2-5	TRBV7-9	TGTGCCAGCAGCCCGGCGGTGATTCAAGAGACCCAGTACTTC	CASSPAVIQETQYF
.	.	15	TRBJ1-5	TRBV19	TGTGCCAGTAGTTTCCTGACAGGAGGCAATCAGCCCCAGCATTTT	CASSFLTGGNQPQHF